A selection of T cell receptor beta chains follows, all from one sample in a study of Ad26.COV2.S vaccination and SARS-CoV-2 variants. TCRdb's copy holds only in-frame clones and misses some; the assay was immunoSEQ multiplex PCR. The sample includes about 350,000 clones, about 85% of them seen just once. Here the sequenced sample was peripheral blood, taken in a trial of Ad26.COV2.S vaccine versus placebo. The receptor source for this set is a person aged 18 to 59 who received the Ad26.COV2.S COVID-19 vaccine or a placebo. CDR3s include the opening cysteine and the closing phenylalanine or tryptophan. The D gene is left open where the match is weak. Clone size appears in some rows only: once, few, many, or a class for an expanded clone.

v_gene	j_gene	abundance	d_gene	CDR3aa	CDR3nt
TRBV11-3	TRBJ2-1	once	-	CASSLVSPDEQFF	TGTGCCAGCAGCTTAGTATCTCCTGATGAGCAGTTCTTC
TRBV2	TRBJ2-5	-	TRBD1	CASRARQGVETQYF	TGTGCCAGCAGAGCACGACAGGGTGTAGAGACCCAGTACTTC
TRBV4-1	TRBJ1-5	-	-	CASSQVTFNQPQHF	TGCGCCAGCAGCCAGGTGACTTTCAATCAGCCCCAGCATTTT
TRBV9	TRBJ2-5	-	TRBD2	CASSSTLAGGWYQETQYF	TGTGCCAGCAGCTCCACCCTAGCGGGGGGCTGGTACCAAGAGACCCAGTACTTC
TRBV9	TRBJ2-5	-	-	CASSARPQETQYF	TGTGCCAGCAGCGCCCGACCCCAAGAGACCCAGTACTTC
TRBV30	TRBJ2-7	-	-	CAWSTGTEQYF	TGTGCCTGGAGTACAGGGACAGAGCAGTACTTC
TRBV9	TRBJ2-7	-	TRBD1	CASSVGQGLPYEQYF	TGTGCCAGCAGCGTAGGACAGGGCCTTCCCTACGAGCAGTACTTC
TRBV2	TRBJ2-1	-	TRBD1	CASSEFVLLGQGFF	TGTGCCAGCAGTGAATTCGTATTGTTAGGACAGGGGTTCTTC
TRBV7-3	TRBJ2-2	once	TRBD2	CASSLGSGKNTGELFF	TGTGCCAGCAGCTTAGGTAGCGGGAAGAACACCGGGGAGCTGTTTTTT
TRBV19	TRBJ2-6	-	-	CASSTTGHFSGANVLTF	TGTGCCAGTAGTACGACGGGACACTTCTCTGGGGCCAACGTCCTGACTTTC
TRBV7-2	TRBJ2-3	-	TRBD2	CASSLALAGQYF	TGTGCCAGCAGCTTAGCCCTAGCGGGGCAGTATTTT
TRBV6-5	TRBJ2-7	once	-	CASSPVGSYEQYF	TGTGCCAGCAGCCCCGTGGGGTCCTACGAGCAGTACTTC
TRBV7-2	TRBJ2-5	-	-	CASSLAQAGRETQYF	TGTGCCAGCAGCTTAGCGCAGGCAGGGCGAGAGACCCAGTACTTC
TRBV5-4	TRBJ1-4	-	-	CASSPARAGTTNEKLFF	TGTGCCAGCAGCCCAGCCCGGGCCGGGACCACTAATGAAAAACTGTTTTTT
TRBV5-5	TRBJ2-7	-	-	CASSLVGRSYEQYF	TGTGCCAGCAGCTTGGTTGGCAGATCCTACGAGCAGTACTTC
TRBV6-5	TRBJ1-5	-	-	CASSAVSGANQPQHF	TGTGCCAGCAGCGCGGTTTCCGGGGCAAATCAGCCCCAGCATTTT
TRBV5-4	TRBJ1-1	-	-	CASSLDSGSTEAFF	TGTGCCAGCAGCTTGGACAGCGGGAGCACTGAAGCTTTCTTT
TRBV6-2/TRBV6-3	TRBJ2-2	-	TRBD1	CASSQGQGIGYTGELFF	TGTGCCAGCAGCCAAGGACAGGGGATCGGGTACACCGGGGAGCTGTTTTTT
TRBV28	TRBJ2-2	-	TRBD1	CASSFDRGWAGELFF	TGTGCCAGCAGTTTTGACAGGGGCTGGGCCGGGGAGCTGTTTTTT
TRBV28	TRBJ2-3	-	TRBD2	CASTLGGTTDTQYF	TGTGCCAGCACCCTGGGAGGGACCACAGATACGCAGTATTTT
TRBV6-5	TRBJ1-3	-	-	CASRGALRYGTTIYF	TGTGCCAGCAGGGGCGCCCTCCGGTACGGGACCACCATATATTTT
TRBV5-1	TRBJ2-3	-	TRBD2	CASSPGLRSGGIPDTQYF	TGCGCCAGCAGCCCGGGTTTGCGGAGCGGGGGTATTCCAGATACGCAGTATTTT
TRBV23-1	TRBJ2-7	-	-	CGYPRAGRSSYEQYF	TGCGGTTACCCTCGGGCGGGGAGAAGCTCCTACGAGCAGTACTTC
TRBV9	TRBJ2-5	-	TRBD1	CASSSDRDKQYF	TGTGCCAGCAGCTCGGACAGGGATAAACAGTACTTC
TRBV13	TRBJ2-7	-	TRBD1	CASSLATGIGYEQYF	TGTGCCAGCAGCCTCGCGACAGGGATAGGTTACGAGCAGTACTTC
TRBV7-2	TRBJ1-1	-	-	CASSLRVMGSGIREAFF	TGTGCCAGCAGCTTGAGGGTCATGGGATCGGGGATTAGGGAAGCTTTCTTT
TRBV6-1	TRBJ1-3	-	-	CASTMQESGNTIYF	TGTGCCAGCACCATGCAGGAGTCTGGAAACACCATATATTTT
TRBV6-2/TRBV6-3	TRBJ1-5	-	-	CASSSNNHQPQHF	TGTGCCAGCAGTTCTAACAACCATCAGCCCCAGCATTTT
TRBV7-2	TRBJ1-2	-	-	CASSLPDVNYGYTF	TGTGCCAGCAGCTTACCAGACGTCAACTATGGCTACACCTTC
TRBV11-2	TRBJ2-1	-	-	CASSLEPRQVPNEQFF	TGTGCCAGCAGCTTAGAACCTAGACAGGTTCCCAATGAGCAGTTCTTC
TRBV27	TRBJ2-2	-	-	CASTSLGKWELFF	TGTGCCAGCACCAGTTTAGGGAAGTGGGAGCTGTTTTTT
TRBV7-2	TRBJ2-7	-	TRBD2	CASSLLAGGSSYEQYF	TGTGCCAGCAGCTTATTAGCGGGAGGGAGCTCCTACGAGCAGTACTTC
TRBV11-3	TRBJ2-2	many	-	CASSLASTGELFF	TGTGCCAGCAGCTTAGCTTCGACCGGGGAGCTGTTTTTT
TRBV4-3	TRBJ1-2	-	-	CASSQVLTGSEGYTF	TGCGCCAGCAGCCAAGTCTTGACGGGATCGGAAGGCTACACCTTC
TRBV4-1	TRBJ1-2	-	-	CASSPSTADYGYTF	TGCGCCAGCAGCCCCTCGACGGCCGACTATGGCTACACCTTC
TRBV19	TRBJ2-2	-	-	CASSISGLENTGELFF	TGTGCCAGTAGTATCTCGGGCCTGGAGAACACCGGGGAGCTGTTTTTT
TRBV11-1	TRBJ1-3	-	-	CASSSGLISGNTIYF	TGTGCCAGCAGCTCGGGACTCATCTCTGGAAACACCATATATTTT
TRBV11-2	TRBJ2-7	once	TRBD2	CASSLELGLALGGQYF	TGTGCCAGCAGCTTAGAGCTCGGACTAGCGCTGGGTGGGCAGTACTTC
TRBV28	TRBJ2-7	-	-	CASRTGLPLHEQYF	TGTGCCAGCAGGACAGGATTACCTCTACACGAGCAGTACTTC
TRBV27	TRBJ2-7	once	-	CASSSGNSYEQYF	TGTGCCAGCAGTTCAGGGAACTCCTACGAGCAGTACTTC
TRBV19	TRBJ2-7	-	-	CASSNGGGGEQYF	TGTGCCAGTAGTAATGGGGGGGGCGGCGAGCAGTACTTC
TRBV4-2	TRBJ2-5	-	TRBD2	CASSQDLTASGYRETQYF	TGTGCCAGCAGCCAAGATTTAACGGCTAGCGGGTACAGAGAGACCCAGTACTTC
TRBV11-3	TRBJ2-7	-	-	CASSLGGTTYEQYF	TGTGCCAGCAGCTTAGGCGGGACCACCTACGAGCAGTACTTC
TRBV2	TRBJ2-7	-	-	CASSPSSYEQYF	TGTGCCAGCAGTCCGAGCTCCTACGAGCAGTACTTC
TRBV6-5	TRBJ2-3	-	-	CASSYSQVTSTDTQYF	TGTGCCAGCAGTTATTCACAGGTGACTAGCACAGATACGCAGTATTTT
TRBV28	TRBJ1-3	-	-	CASSLFSGEYTIYF	TGTGCCAGCAGTTTATTTTCAGGGGAGTACACCATATATTTT
TRBV5-1	TRBJ2-3	once	TRBD1	CASSLDRGSTDTQYF	TGCGCCAGCAGCTTGGACAGGGGAAGCACAGATACGCAGTATTTT
TRBV11-3	TRBJ2-3	-	TRBD1	CASSPGGQDTDTQYF	TGTGCCAGCAGCCCAGGGGGACAGGACACAGATACGCAGTATTTT
TRBV7-9	TRBJ1-1	-	-	CASQLGLGLAAFF	TGTGCCAGCCAACTAGGGCTGGGGCTTGCGGCTTTCTTT
TRBV28	TRBJ1-2	-	-	CASSFVGRGYTF	TGTGCCAGCAGTTTCGTGGGGAGAGGCTACACCTTC
TRBV25-1	TRBJ2-1	-	TRBD1	CASSDPGTGVTLIFF	TGTGCCAGCAGTGACCCAGGGACAGGGGTCACGCTGATATTCTTC
TRBV4-2	TRBJ1-4	-	-	CASSQNSQGIREKLFF	TGTGCCAGCAGCCAGAACTCTCAGGGAATCCGCGAAAAACTGTTTTTT
TRBV28	TRBJ1-2	-	-	CASSFLVASGTRATNYGYTF	TGTGCCAGCAGTTTCCTAGTAGCAAGCGGGACGCGGGCTACTAACTATGGCTACACCTTC
TRBV10-2	TRBJ1-2	once	-	CASREYYGGMTEYGYTF	TGCGCCAGCAGAGAATATTATGGGGGAATGACAGAATATGGCTACACCTTC
TRBV19	TRBJ2-7	-	TRBD1	CASTPSGTGGAMVYEQYF	TGTGCCAGTACTCCGTCAGGGACAGGGGGCGCGATGGTCTACGAGCAGTACTTC
TRBV2	TRBJ1-2	-	-	CASSGGRQGYGYTF	TGTGCCAGCAGTGGCGGACGGCAAGGCTATGGCTACACCTTC
TRBV10-3	TRBJ2-3	once	-	CAISEPNGVLQYF	TGTGCCATCAGTGAGCCTAATGGGGTCCTGCAGTATTTT
TRBV6-2/TRBV6-3	TRBJ1-2	-	-	CASSYPPRPYTF	TGTGCCAGCAGTTACCCACCCAGACCCTACACCTTC
TRBV19	TRBJ1-2	-	TRBD1	CASSSGQGAFYGYTF	TGTGCCAGTAGTTCTGGACAGGGGGCCTTCTATGGCTACACCTTC
TRBV3-1/TRBV3-2	TRBJ2-7	-	-	CASSRADLAIEQYF	TGTGCCAGCAGCCGGGCCGACCTTGCGATCGAGCAGTACTTC